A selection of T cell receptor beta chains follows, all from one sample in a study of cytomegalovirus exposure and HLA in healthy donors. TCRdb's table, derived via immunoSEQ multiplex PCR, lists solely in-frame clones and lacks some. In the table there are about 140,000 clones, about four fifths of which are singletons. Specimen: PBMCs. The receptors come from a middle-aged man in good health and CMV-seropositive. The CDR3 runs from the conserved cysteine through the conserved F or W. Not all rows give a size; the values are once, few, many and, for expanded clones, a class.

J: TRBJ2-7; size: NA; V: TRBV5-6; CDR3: CASSLRTVAGAPVEQYF
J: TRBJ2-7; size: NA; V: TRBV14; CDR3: CASSQVRGGRNEQYF
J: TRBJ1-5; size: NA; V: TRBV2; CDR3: CASGRGGSNQPQHF
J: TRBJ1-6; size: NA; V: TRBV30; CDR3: CAWSSTRGNSPLHF
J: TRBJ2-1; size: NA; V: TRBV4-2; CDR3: CASSQDWRDPYNEQFF
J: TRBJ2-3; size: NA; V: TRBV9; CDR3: CASSAGYTDTQYF
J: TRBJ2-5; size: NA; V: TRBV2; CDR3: CASRAGTIQETQYF
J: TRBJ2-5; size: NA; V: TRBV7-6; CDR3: CASSLGGEETQYF
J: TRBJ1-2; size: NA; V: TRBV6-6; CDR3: CASSYPGTIDGYTF
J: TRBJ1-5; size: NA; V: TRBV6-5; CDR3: CASSYPDQPQHF
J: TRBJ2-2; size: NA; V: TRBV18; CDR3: CASSPRGGTGELFF
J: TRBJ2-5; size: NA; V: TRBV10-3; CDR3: CAISGTGGKETQYF
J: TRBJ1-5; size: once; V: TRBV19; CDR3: CASSMGRKSGQPQHF
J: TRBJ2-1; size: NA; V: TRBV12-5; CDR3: CASGLDGYNEQFF
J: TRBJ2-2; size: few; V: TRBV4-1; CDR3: CASSQAPGGAATGELFF
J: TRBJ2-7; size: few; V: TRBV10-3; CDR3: CASRGGSTYEQYF
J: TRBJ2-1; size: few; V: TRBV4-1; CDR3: CASSQGGLAGLNEQFF
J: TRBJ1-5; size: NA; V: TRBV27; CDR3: CASSFRGVGQPQHF
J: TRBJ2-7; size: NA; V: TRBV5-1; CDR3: CASSLDRGVEQYF
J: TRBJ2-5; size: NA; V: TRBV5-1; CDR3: CACRQSQETQYF
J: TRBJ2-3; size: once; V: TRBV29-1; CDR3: CSVVGRALSSTDTQYF
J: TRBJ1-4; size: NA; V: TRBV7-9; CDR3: CASSPPGQGYEKLFF
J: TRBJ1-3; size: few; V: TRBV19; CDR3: CASQRGPLGNTIYF
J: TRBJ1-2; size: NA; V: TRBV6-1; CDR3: CASSRTGAHYGYTF
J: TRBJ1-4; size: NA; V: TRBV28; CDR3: CASTRGSIEKLFF
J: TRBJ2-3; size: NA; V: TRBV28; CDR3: CASTETRGTDTQYF
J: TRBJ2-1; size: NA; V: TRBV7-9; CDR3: CASSLGTSKILLDEQFF
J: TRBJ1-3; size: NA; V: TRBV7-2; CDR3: CASSGTVGNTIYF
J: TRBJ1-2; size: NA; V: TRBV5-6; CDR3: CASSPDRVHGYTF
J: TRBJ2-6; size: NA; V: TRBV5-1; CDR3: CASSQDRGALGANVLTF
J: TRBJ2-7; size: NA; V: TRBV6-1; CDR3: CASSEGDPDF
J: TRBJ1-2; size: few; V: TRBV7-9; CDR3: CASSSLGATTYGYTF
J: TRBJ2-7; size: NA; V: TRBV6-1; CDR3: CASSELGEVDGYEQYF
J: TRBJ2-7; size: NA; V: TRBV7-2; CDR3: CASSLGSRAGDRFYEQYF
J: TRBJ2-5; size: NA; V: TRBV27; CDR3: CASSHPLGGVGRETQYF
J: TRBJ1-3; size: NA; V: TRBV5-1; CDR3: CASSLDSGNTIYF
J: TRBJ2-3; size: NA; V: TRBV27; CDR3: CASSLLGTSGGRAQYF
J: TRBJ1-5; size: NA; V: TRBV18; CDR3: CASSPTQGANQPQHF
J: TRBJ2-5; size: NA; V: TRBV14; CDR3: CASSQLQQETQYF
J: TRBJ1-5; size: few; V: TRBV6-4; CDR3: CASKLDRAFWSQHF
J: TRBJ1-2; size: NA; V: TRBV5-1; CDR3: CASSRRDRSPYGYTF
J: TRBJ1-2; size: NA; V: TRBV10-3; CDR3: CAITSGNYGYTF
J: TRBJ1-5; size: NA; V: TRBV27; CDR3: CASSHRSGNQPQHF
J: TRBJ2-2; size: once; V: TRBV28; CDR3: CASSSGEIGELFF
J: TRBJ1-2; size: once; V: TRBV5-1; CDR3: CASSLDGGSDYGYTF
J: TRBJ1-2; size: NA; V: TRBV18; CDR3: CASSPPGTRYGYTF
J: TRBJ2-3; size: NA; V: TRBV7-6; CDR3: CASSLSGGGGPDTQYF
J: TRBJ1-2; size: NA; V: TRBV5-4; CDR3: CASSLANPANYGYTF
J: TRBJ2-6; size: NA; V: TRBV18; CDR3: CASSPLGLAPGGSGANVLTF
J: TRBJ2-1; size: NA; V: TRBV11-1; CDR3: CASSLGAVFDGEQFF
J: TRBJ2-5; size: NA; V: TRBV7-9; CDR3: CASSLGLLKTQYF
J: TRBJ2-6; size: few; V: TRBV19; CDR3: CASSMIWGTGSGANVLTF
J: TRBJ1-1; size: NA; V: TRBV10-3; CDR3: CATLRGRDTEAFF
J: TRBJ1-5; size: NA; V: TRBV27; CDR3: CASSLSYRHSNQPQHF
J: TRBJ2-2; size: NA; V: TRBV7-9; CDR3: CASSPGVASRAGELFF
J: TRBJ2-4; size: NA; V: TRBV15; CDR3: CATSRGTSNRGGSKNIQYF
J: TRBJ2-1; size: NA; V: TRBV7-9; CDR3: CASSFAGGDEQFF